This paragraph reports one T cell receptor (beta chain). The data were produced by immunoSEQ multiplex PCR, yet TCRdb's version contains in-frame clones alone and is incomplete. Altogether 170,000 or so clones are present, 85% being singletons, with the ten largest covering 5% to 8%. Individuals drawn from under 30 US areas were roughly 18 to 95 years old. The sample comes from a study of blood T cell repertoires in COVID-19. Turning to the study itself: COVID-19 samples from acute and convalescent phases originated in the United States, Italy and Spain.

This receptor was obtained from a man between 40 and 49 years old who had recovered from COVID-19. The sequencing input was PBMCs or T cells enriched from blood (not recorded which).

Written as DNA, the CDR3 is TGTGCCAGCAGTTTAATAACAGGAGGGGGCGCGGATCCCCAGCCCCAGCATTTT. Its protein product is CASSLITGGGADPQPQHF. The chain is built from TRBV28 and TRBJ1-5, with 7 bases aligning to TRBD1. Germline CDR1 reads MDHEN; CDR2 reads SYDVKM. The CDR3 totals 18 residues. J gave up 7 bases and V 2 bases, and 17 bases lay outside the gene matches.